There are many counts of the clone carrying this T cell receptor beta chain. Its target is unknown. The data originate from a study of CD8 T cells in ankylosing spondylitis. In making TCR beta libraries, quantitative 5'-RACE with molecular barcodes was used. TCRdb ran MiXCR on the 5' RACE reads and lists one entry per CDR3 protein. The sample consists of 250,000 to 350,000 distinct CDR3 sequences, 8% of them appearing once. The germline CDR1 and CDR2 sequences are SGHKS and YYEKEE (reference sequence). This CDR3 spans 11 amino acids. Deletions cut 1 base from V and 5 bases from J, with 3 bases between. Study conclusions and caveats: What seemed typical of ankylosing spondylitis blood was a TCR beta motif built from several highly homologous variants.

The rearrangement uses TRBV5-5 and TRBJ1-2; D remains unclear. The sample consisted of blood, either unsorted or a sorted T cell fraction (not recorded which). The TCR was taken from a male donor with ankylosing spondylitis. CDR3 in amino acids: CASSLSYGYTF. The CDR3 DNA follows: TGTGCCAGCAGCTTGTCATATGGCTACACCTTC.